Following are 4 T cell receptor beta chains from one sample sequenced in a study of CD8 T cells in Susac syndrome. Reverse transcription of about 0.45 to 1 ug RNA was performed with random hexamers. In TCRdb, the immunoSEQ multiplex PCR reads were re-called with MiXCR into one record per CDR3 protein. The data contain some 200,000 distinct CDR3 sequences, 91% of them seen just once; the ten biggest clones take up around 0.079%. Material: CD4+ T cells from PBMCs. The source of these receptors is a human donor with Susac syndrome.

This chain joins TRBV9 and TRBJ2-7; 10 nucleotides align to TRBD2. J lost 5 bases, V lost 4 bases, and 12 bases had no gene match. Germline CDR1 reads SGDLS; CDR2 reads YYNGEE. CDR3 length: 16 residues. The CDR3 sequence is CASSRSSLAGDNEQYF. The DNA of the CDR3 is TGTGCCAGCAGCCGATCCTCTCTAGCGGGAGACAACGAGCAGTACTTC. The full variable domain, its missing parts supplied by reference TRBV9 and TRBJ2-7, is DSGVTQTPKHLITATGQRVTLRCSPRSGDLSVYWYQQSLDQGLQFLIQYYNGEERAKGNILERFSAQQFPDLHSELNLSSLELGDSALYFCASSRSSLAGDNEQYFGPGTRLTVT.

J is TRBJ2-3 and V is TRBV6-1, with D tentatively TRBD2 (6 bases). Germline V gene data show CDR1 as MNHNS and CDR2 as SASEGT. V lost 5 bases and J lost 0, with 9 bases in between. The CDR3 runs to 14 residues. CDR3: CASSTGVSTDTQYF. The CDR3 bases are TGTGCCAGCAGTACGGGGGTGAGCACAGATACGCAGTATTTT.

This clonotype is a singleton in its sample. This sequence joins TRBV20-1 and TRBJ1-5; 8 positions match TRBD1. The germline V gene has CDR1 DFQATT and CDR2 SNEGSKA (reference sequence). Losses at the gene ends were 0 bases for V and 5 bases for J; bases not matched to a gene: 6. The CDR3 is made up of 15 amino acids. In DNA, the CDR3 is TGCAGTGCTAGAGAAGCCGACAGGGGACATCAGCCCCAGCATTTT. Amino acid sequence: CSAREADRGHQPQHF.

The rearrangement joins TRBV20-1 to TRBJ2-7; no definite D call. From germline, CDR1 is DFQATT and CDR2 SNEGSKA (reference sequence). The V end was cut by 7 bases, the J end by 1 base, with 8 bases between. The CDR3 is made up of 11 amino acids. Written as DNA, the CDR3 is TGCAGTGGGGTTTCTTCCTACGAGCAGTACTTC. This encodes CSGVSSYEQYF.